Below, one T cell receptor (beta chain) is given with its context. Its antigen is unknown. The sample holds no much larger clone one base away, and base qualities are not on file. The data belong to a study of blood T cells in healthy people across ages (dated by TCRdb to the mid-2010s). Regarding the study in general: In model experiments, roughly one uniquely barcoded TCR beta cDNA molecule per two T cells was captured by template switching. The donors were divided into four age groups: young (average around 17 years), middle-aged (under 40), aged (approximately 62) and long-lived (approximately 74). The study analyzed two additional independent replicas of 1 million unique cDNA reads from the same blood draw for two donors, one aged 18 to 29 and one aged 80 or older. Age-related changes in TCR beta repertoire diversity were measured in the study by deep sequencing normalized with unique cDNA molecular identifiers. Points the paper makes about the study in general: As age increased, observed TCR beta diversity per million T cells dropped in a roughly linear way, and a significant reduction was already evident by age 40. Estimates of total diversity from one million sequenced T cells were regarded as lower bounds and underestimates. The long-lived group showed more naive CD4+ T cells, fewer expanded clones and increased TCR diversity than the aged group, suggesting age selection. Because profiling used bulk unsorted PBMCs, naive and antigen-experienced compartments could not be compared conclusively. Observed TCR beta diversity correlated strongly with the percentage of naive T cells measured by flow cytometry. The CMV infection status of donors was not known, potentially confounding age-related changes in expanded clonotypes.

The receptor library was made with 5' RACE. Reads for this sample came from an Illumina HiSeq 2500. A second PCR of roughly 6 to 11 cycles was run with a J-beta primer mix and a sample-barcoded 5' primer. A template-switch 5' adaptor carrying 12 random nucleotides introduced a unique molecular identifier onto each TCR beta cDNA molecule. Each sample yielded at least 2.5 million CDR3-containing paired-end reads. First-strand cDNA synthesis was performed from all RNA using the Mint cDNA synthesis kit, with priming by a TRBC-specific oligonucleotide. All cDNA was treated with uracil-DNA glycosylase and then went through a first 18-cycle PCR with the universal primers M1SS and BC2_uni_R. In the paper's pipeline: Normalization of each sample was performed by random selection of 1 million high-quality reads, each carrying a distinct molecular identifier. Reads with shared molecular identifiers were discarded instead of being binned into consensus sequences. MiTCR, run with a Q25 quality threshold and the strictest error-elimination algorithm, handled CDR3 identification, clonotype clustering and error correction. A nonparametric unseen species model with Euler transformation was used to estimate a lower bound on total TCR beta diversity. TCRdb ran its own pipeline on the public reads, namely fastp trimming at Q25 and MiXCR clone calling, and kept in-frame beta chains. Identical CDR3 protein sequences are pooled into one entry, listed with their most common genes and DNA. TCRdb assigned the V and J calls; the authors' analysis was not used. This sample is represented by around 780,000 distinct CDR3 sequences; approximately 24% of them were singletons. Of the sample, 3% falls within the top ten clones.

Sequences DFQATT (CDR1) and SNEGSKA (CDR2) are obtained from the germline V gene (reference sequence). Its CDR3 holds 14 amino acids, cysteine through phenylalanine. Just CDR3 DNA is preserved here, 42 bases in frame from base 1. The junction shows trimming of 0 bases on V and 5 bases on J, plus 13 bases between the germline ends. Systemically healthy Caucasian individuals from Russia, some 38 in total and aged about 6 to 100 years, were included as donors. Each donor gave ten milliliters of peripheral blood, collected into EDTA-treated Vacutainer tubes. Ficoll-Paque density-gradient centrifugation was used to isolate PBMCs, with at least 7 million per sample. Total RNA, at least 5 micrograms per sample, was extracted from PBMCs with Trizol reagent. The percentages of naive CD45RAhigh/CD27high T cells were determined by flow cytometry on a PBMC aliquot from every donor. The same sample was also studied in work on T cells of mothers and their children. Drawing on the second study: The donors were nine systemically healthy Caucasian individuals, made up of three mothers and their six children. cDNA synthesis used all of the extracted RNA, with roughly 1.5 ug of RNA in each 15 ul reaction. In the second PCR, sample barcodes and 2-4 random nucleotides were introduced via the M1S primer. Over 8 million TCR beta CDR3 reads came from each mother, compared with about 3.2 million reads from each child. Thymic selection shapes the output of TCR recombination in a similar way in related and unrelated pairs, and inherited differences have a minor effect. Normalized repertoire overlap was always found to be slightly, but never significantly, higher in related mother-child pairs than in unrelated mother-child pairs. With a sensitivity of approximately 96 clones per million clonotypes, no persistent microchimeric T cell clones were detected. Deep NGS was used in the study to compare the TCR beta repertoires of mothers and children and to look for features that separate related mother-child pairs from unrelated individuals. On average, the children were roughly 11 +/- 4 years old, while the mothers were about 37 +/- 4 years old. After adapters were ligated using NEBNext reagents, the libraries underwent 100+100 nt paired-end sequencing on an Illumina HiSeq 2000. Mother and child libraries were prepared a month apart and sequenced in separate runs to prevent cross-contamination. Each donor had between about 500,000 and 2,300,000 distinct TCR beta clonotypes identified. Naive TCR beta clonotypes were estimated from low-frequency clonotypes matched to each donor's FACS-determined naive share, without sorting.

Recombination connected TRBV20-1 to TRBJ2-5, with the D gene too uncertain to name. The source is a boy aged 5-17 years in good health. Sequencing was performed on blood. The CDR3 protein sequence reads: CSARDRVAGETQYF. The nucleotides read TGCAGTGCTAGAGATCGGGTAGCAGGCGAGACCCAGTACTTC.